The 18 T cell receptor beta chains presented below share a single source sample, sequenced in a study of regulatory T cells in long-lasting Graves disease. Time point described: newly diagnosed GD, antithyroid drugs for less than 3 months. The TCR library was made from RNA extracted from PBMCs. iRepertoire HTBI primers and Arm-PCR of CDR3 regions built TCR beta libraries. From the multiplex PCR reads, TCRdb called clonotypes with MiXCR, one entry per CDR3 protein. Of around 460,000 distinct CDR3 sequences in the sample, roughly 15% are singletons; the top ten hold approximately 15%. The same data also contributed to another study, on T cells in Graves' hyperthyroidism and ophthalmopathy.

This material consisted of peripheral blood mononuclear cells (PBMCs), taken at new diagnosis, from a patient treated with antithyroid drugs. These receptors all stem from a woman aged 45-65 years with Graves disease.

In the case of this clonotype: A read error may explain this, as a much larger clone is one base away. The chain combines TRBV30 with TRBJ2-5; TRBD1 is a possible D gene (5 bases). CDR1 is GTSNPN and CDR2 is SVGIG in the germline V gene (reference sequence). This CDR3 has 13 residues. The CDR3 loop is CAWSPDNQEAQYF. DNA for the CDR3: TGTGCCTGGAGTCCGGACAATCAAGAGGCCCAGTACTTC.

This clonotype has ten or more counts. This chain uses TRBV11-2 with TRBJ2-7, with 9 bases matching TRBD2. V was clipped by 2 bases and J by 2 bases; unmatched bases: 4. CDR3 size: 15 residues. CDR1 is SGHAT and CDR2 is FQNNGV in the germline V gene. The CDR3 region is CASSLQRTSAYEQYF. In nucleotides, the CDR3 is TGTGCCAGCAGCTTACAAAGGACTAGCGCCTACGAGCAGTACTTC.

This clonotype was detected many times. The gene calls are TRBV7-6 and TRBJ2-1, with 7 bases aligning to TRBD1. In germline, CDR1 is SGHVS, CDR2 FNYEAQ. The CDR3 totals 13 residues. The J segment lost 7 bases and the V segment lost 2 bases, leaving 2 bases of the junction unmatched. In nucleotides, the CDR3 is TGTGCCAGCAGCTTACGGGACAGTAATGAGCAGTTCTTC. Its protein product is CASSLRDSNEQFF. Complete variable domain (other parts from reference TRBV7-6 and TRBJ2-1): GAGVSQSPRYKVTKRGQDVALRCDPISGHVSLYWYRQALGQGPEFLTYFNYEAQQDKSGLPNDRFSAERPEGSISTLTIQRTEQRDSAMYRCASSLRDSNEQFFGPGTRLTVL.

In DNA, the CDR3 is TGTGCCAGCAGTTTGGTAACACTCCGCGGGGGGAATTCACCCCTCCACTTT. Translating it yields CASSLVTLRGGNSPLHF. The chain is built from TRBV28 and TRBJ1-6, with D perhaps matching TRBD1 (5 bases). The germline V gene has CDR1 MDHEN and CDR2 SYDVKM. The CDR3 totals 17 residues. V lost 3 bases and J lost 7, with 19 bases in between.

Notes on this clonotype: Mismatch with germline at one junction end may stem from a read error. V and J are TRBV28 and TRBJ1-2; the D is unclear. The germline V gene has CDR1 MDHEN and CDR2 SYDVKM. This CDR3 region has 14 residues. CDR3: CVSSLRRPAAGYTF. The CDR3 nucleotides are TGTGTCAGCAGTTTACGCAGGCCGGCCGCTGGCTACACCTTC.

As for this clonotype: This clone may be a read error of a much larger clone one base away. V gene TRBV3-1 combines with J gene TRBJ1-1; no firm D call. The ends were cut back, 4 bases at V and 3 bases at J, with 15 bases in the middle. This CDR3 is built from 15 residues. Germline V gives CDR1 LGHDT, CDR2 YNNKEL (reference sequence). The CDR3 DNA reads as TGTGCCAGCAGCCGAAGGTGGCAGAGAGACACTGAAGCTTTCTTT. It specifies CASSRRWQRDTEAFF.

This clonotype was seen repeatedly, ten times or more. V gene TRBV18 combines with J gene TRBJ2-2; D not certain. Germline V lookup: CDR1 KGHSH, CDR2 LQKENI. There are 13 residues in the CDR3. Trimming cost V 2 bases and J 7 bases, with 8 bases left between them. This CDR3 reads CASSPNRHGELFF. In DNA form, the CDR3 reads TGTGCCAGCTCACCAAACAGACACGGGGAGCTGTTTTTT.

This clonotype was counted at least ten times. The chain recombines TRBV28 with TRBJ1-1, with a weak D call TRBD1 (5 bases). CDR3 length: 14 amino acids. With 7 bases removed from V and 3 bases from J, the gap between germline ends came to 15 bases. Looked up from germline, CDR1 is MDHEN and CDR2 is SYDVKM. For the CDR3, the DNA is TGTGCCAGCACCCCGCGGGGGTTTGACACTGAAGCTTTCTTT. Translation gives CASTPRGFDTEAFF. The whole variable domain, remainder taken from reference TRBV28 and TRBJ1-1, is DVKVTQSSRYLVKRTGEKVFLECVQDMDHENMFWYRQDPGLGLRLIYFSYDVKMKEKGDIPEGYSVSREKKERFSLILESASTNQTSMYLCASTPRGFDTEAFFGQGTRLTVV.

The chain uses TRBV6-1 and TRBJ1-1; perhaps TRBD1 as D (5 bases). Germline V lookup: CDR1 MNHNS, CDR2 SASEGT. The CDR3 length is 14 residues. Deletions cut 5 bases from V and 1 base from J, with 11 bases between. Written as DNA, the CDR3 is TGTGCCAGCAGTACCTTGGGGGAGAACACTGAAGCTTTCTTT. Amino acid sequence: CASSTLGENTEAFF.

This rearrangement joins TRBV28 to TRBJ1-5; 8 bases are a match to TRBD1. After removal of 1 base from V and 7 bases from J, the junction contained 6 bases not matched to a gene. This CDR3 is 15 amino acids long. CDR1 and CDR2 (germline): MDHEN, SYDVKM. The CDR3 protein is CASSLYGQGNQPQHF. The CDR3 DNA sequence: TGTGCCAGCAGTTTATACGGACAGGGTAACCAGCCCCAGCATTTT.

This clonotype was picked up many times. V is TRBV7-2 and J is TRBJ2-1, with D unclear. The V end was cut by 3 bases, the J end by 4 bases, with 16 bases between. Germline CDR1 is SGHTA and CDR2 is FQGNSA. The CDR3 sequence is 16 residues long. The CDR3 spells CASSFSSVGWYNEQFF. The CDR3, as DNA: TGTGCCAGCAGCTTCTCTAGTGTAGGGTGGTACAATGAGCAGTTCTTC.

This clonotype occurred many times. The chain carries TRBV5-8 and TRBJ2-5, with 14 nucleotides matching TRBD2. Germline V gene lookup returns CDR1 SGHTS and CDR2 YDEGEE. V lost 6 bases, J lost 2 bases, and 9 bases stayed unmatched. The CDR3 runs 17 residues. CDR3 sequence: CASTWGTSGSGQETQYF. CDR3 sequence (DNA): TGTGCCAGCACCTGGGGGACTAGCGGGAGTGGGCAAGAGACCCAGTACTTC.

The rearrangement uses TRBV10-3 and TRBJ1-6, with no clear D. The CDR3 has 12 amino acids. The V end was cut by 4 bases, the J end by 6 bases, with 4 bases between. CDR1 and CDR2 from the germline V gene are ENHRY and SYGVKD. The CDR3 sequence: CAISVANSPLHF. The CDR3 region has the DNA TGTGCCATCAGTGTAGCTAATTCACCCCTCCACTTT.

The chain employs TRBV7-3 and TRBJ2-1; D gene ambiguous. V lost 6 bases and J 7 bases, leaving 16 bases between the germline ends. CDR1 SGHTA and CDR2 FQGTGA come from the germline V gene. The CDR3 runs 14 residues. The CDR3 here is CASRGGDTINEQFF. CDR3 DNA: TGTGCCAGCAGGGGCGGTGACACGATAAATGAGCAGTTCTTC.

There are many counts of this clonotype. The J gene is TRBJ2-3, the V gene TRBV6-2 or TRBV6-3; 12 bases agree with TRBD2. The V segment lost 5 bases and the J segment 4 bases; nucleotides outside the gene matches: 13. Germline V gene sequence: CDR1 MNHEY, CDR2 SVGEGT. The CDR3 extends over 18 amino acids. DNA of the CDR3: TGTGCCAGCAGTCAACTAGCGGGAGGTTTGTTGGGCGCAGATACGCAGTATTTT. This gives the protein CASSQLAGGLLGADTQYF.

V usage is TRBV6-2 or TRBV6-3 and J usage is TRBJ1-2; 9 bases align to TRBD1. The CDR3 has 15 residues. CDR1 is MNHEY and CDR2 is SVGEGT in the germline V gene. The J segment lost 4 bases and the V segment lost 5 bases, leaving 8 bases of the junction unmatched. CDR3 sequence (DNA): TGTGCCAGCAGTGATCCCGGGACAGGGTCCTATGGCTACACCTTC. Encoded protein: CASSDPGTGSYGYTF.

This chain joins TRBV10-2 and TRBJ2-7; D is ambiguous. Germline V gives CDR1 WSHSY, CDR2 SAAADI. CDR3 length: 17 amino acids. Between the trimmed V and J ends, which lost 0 bases and 1 base, there was a span of 16 bases. The CDR3 DNA is TGCGCCAGCAGTGAGTCGACTCGACTTCTCATATCCTACGAGCAGTACTTC. Encoded protein: CASSESTRLLISYEQYF.

V and J are TRBV19 and TRBJ1-1; D remains unclear. The CDR3 is 11 amino acids. Germline CDR1 is LNHDA and CDR2 is SQIVND (reference sequence). V was cut by 6 bases and J by 4 bases, with 6 bases left in between. The CDR3 reads CASRVGTEAFF. CDR3 DNA: TGTGCCAGTAGGGTCGGCACTGAAGCTTTCTTT.